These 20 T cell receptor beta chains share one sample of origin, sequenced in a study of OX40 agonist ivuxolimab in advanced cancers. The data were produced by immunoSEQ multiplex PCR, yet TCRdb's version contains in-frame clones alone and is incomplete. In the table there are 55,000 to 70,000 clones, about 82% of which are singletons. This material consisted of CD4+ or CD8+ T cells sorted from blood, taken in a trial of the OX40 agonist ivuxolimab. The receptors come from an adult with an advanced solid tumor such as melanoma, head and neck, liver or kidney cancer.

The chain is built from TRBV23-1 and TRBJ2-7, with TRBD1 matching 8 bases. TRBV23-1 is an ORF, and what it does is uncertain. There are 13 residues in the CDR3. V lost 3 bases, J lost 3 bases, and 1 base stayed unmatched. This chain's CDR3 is CASSQGQVYEQYF. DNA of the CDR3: TGCGCCAGCAGTCAGGGACAGGTCTACGAGCAGTACTTC.

The CDR3 is CASTGLAVWETQYF. The CDR3 coding sequence is TGTGCCAGCACGGGACTCGCCGTCTGGGAGACCCAGTACTTC. This sequence joins TRBV2 and TRBJ2-5; D possibly corresponds to TRBD2 (6 bases). The V end was cut by 7 bases, the J end by 5 bases, with 17 bases between. The germline V gene has CDR1 SNHLY and CDR2 FYNNEI. CDR3 length equals 14 residues.

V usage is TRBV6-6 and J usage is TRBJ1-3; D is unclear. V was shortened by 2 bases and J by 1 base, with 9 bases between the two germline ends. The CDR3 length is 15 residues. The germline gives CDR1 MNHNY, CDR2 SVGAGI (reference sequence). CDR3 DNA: TGTGCCAGCAGTTACCTGGCAGTGTCTGGAAACACCATATATTTT. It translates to CASSYLAVSGNTIYF.

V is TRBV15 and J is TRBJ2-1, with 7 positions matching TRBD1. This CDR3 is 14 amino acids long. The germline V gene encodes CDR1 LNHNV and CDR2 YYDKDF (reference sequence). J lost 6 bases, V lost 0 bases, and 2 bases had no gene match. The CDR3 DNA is TGTGCCACCAGCAGAGAGACAGGGTTCAATGAGCAGTTCTTC. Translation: CATSRETGFNEQFF.

Here the CDR3 DNA reads TGCGCCAGCAGCCAACCAGGGACAGTTACCGGGGAGCTGTTTTTT. The encoded protein is CASSQPGTVTGELFF. This chain joins TRBV4-1 and TRBJ2-2, with TRBD1 matching 7 bases. The CDR3 is 15 residues long. V lost 2 bases and J lost 5; bases outside the gene matches: 5. Germline V lookup: CDR1 MGHRA, CDR2 YSYEKL.

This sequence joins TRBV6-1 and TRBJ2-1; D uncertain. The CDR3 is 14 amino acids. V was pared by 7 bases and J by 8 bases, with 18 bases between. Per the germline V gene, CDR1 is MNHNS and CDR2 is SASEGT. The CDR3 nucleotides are TGTGCCAGCACCCTGGGGTCCACCGACCATGAGCAGTTCTTC. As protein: CASTLGSTDHEQFF.

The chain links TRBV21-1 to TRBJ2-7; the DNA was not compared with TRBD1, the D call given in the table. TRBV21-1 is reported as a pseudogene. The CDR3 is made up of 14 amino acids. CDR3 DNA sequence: TGTGCCAGCAGCAAAGGCGGGACAGGCTACGAGCAGTACGTC. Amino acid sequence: CASSKGGTGYEQYV.

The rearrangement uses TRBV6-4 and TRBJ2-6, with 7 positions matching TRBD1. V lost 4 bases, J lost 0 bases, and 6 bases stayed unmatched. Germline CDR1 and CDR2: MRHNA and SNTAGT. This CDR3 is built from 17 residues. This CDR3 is CASSARDRCSGANVLTF. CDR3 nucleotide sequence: TGTGCCAGCAGTGCCAGGGACAGATGCTCTGGGGCCAACGTCCTGACTTTC.

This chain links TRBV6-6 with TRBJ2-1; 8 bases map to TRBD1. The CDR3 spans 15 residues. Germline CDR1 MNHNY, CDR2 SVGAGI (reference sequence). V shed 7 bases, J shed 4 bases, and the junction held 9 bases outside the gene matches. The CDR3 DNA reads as TGTGCCAGCACCCGACAGGGACAGGTATACAATGAGCAGTTCTTC. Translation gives CASTRQGQVYNEQFF.

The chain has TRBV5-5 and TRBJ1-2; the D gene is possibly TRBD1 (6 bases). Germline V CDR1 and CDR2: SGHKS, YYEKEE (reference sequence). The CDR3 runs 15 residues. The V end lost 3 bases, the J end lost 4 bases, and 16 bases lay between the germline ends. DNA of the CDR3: TGTGCCAGCAGCTCCCAGGATAGGGGGACCTATGGCTACACCTTC. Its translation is CASSSQDRGTYGYTF.

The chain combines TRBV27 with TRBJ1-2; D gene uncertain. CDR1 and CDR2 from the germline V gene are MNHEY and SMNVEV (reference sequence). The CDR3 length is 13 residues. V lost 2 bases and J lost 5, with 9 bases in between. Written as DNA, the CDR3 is TGTGCCAGCAGTTTAAGAGAATCGTATGGCTACACCTTC. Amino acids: CASSLRESYGYTF.

This CDR3 reads CAGGRRDSGNTIYF. The CDR3 coding sequence is TGTGCTGGGGGACGACGGGACTCTGGAAACACCATATATTTT. The chain combines TRBV30 with TRBJ1-3; D is possibly TRBD1 (5 bases). This CDR3 comprises 14 residues. Germline values: CDR1 GTSNPN, CDR2 SVGIG (reference sequence).

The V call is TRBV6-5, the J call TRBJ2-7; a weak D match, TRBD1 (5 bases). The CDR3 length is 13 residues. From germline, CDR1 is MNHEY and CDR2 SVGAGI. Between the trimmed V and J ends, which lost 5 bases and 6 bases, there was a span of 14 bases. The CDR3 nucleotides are TGTGCCAGCAGTGAAGAGTTGGGGCGCGAGCAGTACTTC. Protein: CASSEELGREQYF.

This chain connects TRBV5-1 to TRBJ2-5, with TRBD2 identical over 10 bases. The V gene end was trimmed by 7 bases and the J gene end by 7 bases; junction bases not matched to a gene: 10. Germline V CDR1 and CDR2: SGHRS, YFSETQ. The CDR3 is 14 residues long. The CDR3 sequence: CASGELAGKGTQYF. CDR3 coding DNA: TGCGCCAGCGGTGAACTAGCGGGGAAGGGGACCCAGTACTTC.

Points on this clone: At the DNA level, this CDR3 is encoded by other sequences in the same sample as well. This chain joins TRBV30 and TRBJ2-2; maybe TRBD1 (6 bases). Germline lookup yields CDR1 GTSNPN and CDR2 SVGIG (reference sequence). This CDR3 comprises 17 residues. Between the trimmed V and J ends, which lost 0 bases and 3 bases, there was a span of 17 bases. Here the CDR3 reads CAWSVLKPGVDTGELFF. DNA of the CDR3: TGTGCCTGGAGTGTACTGAAGCCAGGGGTAGACACCGGGGAGCTGTTTTTT.

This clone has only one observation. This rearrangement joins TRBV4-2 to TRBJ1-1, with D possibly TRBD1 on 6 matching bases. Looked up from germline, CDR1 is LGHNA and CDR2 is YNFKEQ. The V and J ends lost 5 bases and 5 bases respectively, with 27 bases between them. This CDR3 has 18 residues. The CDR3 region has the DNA TGTGCCAGCAGCTCGCCCCTTTCCCAACAGGGAAGAAGTACTGAAGCTTTCTTT. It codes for CASSSPLSQQGRSTEAFF.

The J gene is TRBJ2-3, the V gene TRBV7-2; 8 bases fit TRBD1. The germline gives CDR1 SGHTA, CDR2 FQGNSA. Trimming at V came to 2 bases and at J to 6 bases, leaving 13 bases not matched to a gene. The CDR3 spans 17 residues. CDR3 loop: CASSLRSGGLRGDTQYF. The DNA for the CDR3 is TGTGCCAGCAGCTTACGTTCAGGGGGCCTCAGGGGTGATACGCAGTATTTT. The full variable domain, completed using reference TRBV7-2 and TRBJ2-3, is GAGVSQSPSNKVTEKGKDVELRCDPISGHTALYWYRQSLGQGLEFLIYFQGNSAPDKSGLPSDRFSAERTGGSVSTLTIQRTQQEDSAVYLCASSLRSGGLRGDTQYFGPGTRLTVL.

CDR3 nucleotide sequence: TGTGCCAGCAGCCCCCCAAAATCTGGAAAGACCTATGGCTACACCTTC. This sequence encodes CASSPPKSGKTYGYTF. The chain carries TRBV14 and TRBJ1-2; D is uncertain. Germline V CDR1 and CDR2: SGHDN, FVKESK. The V end was cut by 4 bases, the J end by 4 bases, with 19 bases between. This CDR3 contains 16 residues.

The CDR3 DNA follows: TGTGCCAGCTCGCGCGCCAGGGACAGCTCGGGGCAGTACTTC. This encodes CASSRARDSSGQYF. This sequence joins TRBV6-5 and TRBJ2-7, with 7 bases identical to TRBD1. Trimming removed 8 bases from V and 9 bases from J; junction bases left unmatched: 16. Germline CDR1 reads MNHEY; CDR2 reads SVGAGI. The CDR3 loop spans 14 amino acids.

The CDR3 DNA follows: TGCGCCAGCAGCCGGTTAGGGAATCGGAACACTGAAGCTTTCTTT. Encoded protein: CASSRLGNRNTEAFF. The rearrangement links TRBV5-1 to TRBJ1-1; D gene ambiguous. Germline V gives CDR1 SGHRS, CDR2 YFSETQ. The CDR3 has 15 residues. Between the trimmed V and J ends, which lost 4 bases and 1 base, there was a span of 14 bases.